One and the same sample provided the 11 T cell receptor beta chains below, sequenced in a study of human versus mouse CDR3 diversity and MHC coevolution. Profiled with immunoSEQ multiplex PCR; TCRdb holds only in-frame clones, not every one. The sample lists roughly 80,000 clones; around 93% were seen once. Sequenced material: naive CD4+ T cells from blood. Documented subset: CD45RO-negative CD62L-positive naive CD4 T cells. The receptor set was obtained from a person aged 25 to 69 in good health.

The chain recombines TRBV4-1 with TRBJ1-1; D is undetermined. This CDR3 spans 14 amino acids. V lost 1 base and J lost 1, with 7 bases in between. Germline V lookup: CDR1 MGHRA, CDR2 YSYEKL. CDR3 protein: CASSQARENTEAFF. In nucleotides, the CDR3 is TGCGCCAGCAGCCAAGCGAGGGAGAACACTGAAGCTTTCTTT.

CDR3 in amino acids: CASSPVGWSSYNEQFF. The CDR3 coding sequence is TGTGCCAGCAGCCCCGTCGGGTGGAGCTCCTACAATGAGCAGTTCTTC. The V and J genes are TRBV7-9 and TRBJ2-1; D is unclear. CDR1 and CDR2 (germline): SEHNR, FQNEAQ (reference sequence). The CDR3 extends over 16 amino acids. Trimming removed 5 bases from V and 0 bases from J, with 14 bases in between.

This clone was counted once. The DNA for the CDR3 is TGTGCCAGCAGCTTGGTTCCCGGGAATGAGCAGTTCTTC. This codes for CASSLVPGNEQFF. The chain links TRBV5-5 to TRBJ2-1; the D is unclear. Germline assignment: CDR1 SGHKS and CDR2 YYEKEE (reference sequence). This CDR3 is 13 amino acids long. V was pared by 0 bases and J by 7 bases, with 8 bases between.

The chain combines TRBV6-1 with TRBJ2-7, with 8 bases aligning to TRBD1. Germline CDR1 MNHNS, CDR2 SASEGT. Trimming removed 4 bases from V and 1 base from J; junction bases left unmatched: 9. This CDR3 has 16 amino acids. Written as DNA, the CDR3 is TGTGCCAGCAGTGTCACGGACAGGGAATGGTCCTACGAGCAGTACTTC. It encodes CASSVTDREWSYEQYF.

The chain recombines TRBV27 with TRBJ2-2; TRBD1 matches at 8 bases. V shed 5 bases and J 2 bases; nucleotides not matched to a gene: 10. This CDR3 contains 17 residues. Germline CDR1 and CDR2: MNHEY and SMNVEV (reference sequence). The CDR3 is CASSPRDRTINTGELFF. As DNA, the CDR3 is TGTGCCAGCAGTCCTCGGGACAGGACGATTAACACCGGGGAGCTGTTTTTT.

The V gene is TRBV25-1, the J gene TRBJ2-5; 9 bases match TRBD2. This CDR3 is 13 amino acids long. Per germline, CDR1 MGHDK and CDR2 SYGVNS. V gave up 6 bases and J gave up 3 bases; unmatched junction bases: 2. The CDR3 protein is CASSPSGEETQYF. CDR3 nucleotide sequence: TGTGCCAGCAGCCCTAGCGGGGAAGAGACCCAGTACTTC.

The rearrangement joins TRBV5-1 to TRBJ2-1, with 10 bases that match TRBD2. Trimming cost V 2 bases and J 10 bases; bases outside gene matches: 3. CDR3 size: 13 residues. Germline assignment: CDR1 SGHRS and CDR2 YFSETQ. The CDR3 DNA follows: TGCGCCAGCAGCTTTGGTAGCGGGGGGGAGCAGTTCTTC. Its translation is CASSFGSGGEQFF. The whole variable domain, filled in from reference TRBV5-1 and TRBJ2-1, reads KAGVTQTPRYLIKTRGQQVTLSCSPISGHRSVSWYQQTPGQGLQFLFEYFSETQRNKGNFPGRFSGRQFSNSRSEMNVSTLELGDSALYLCASSFGSGGEQFFGPGTRLTVL.

The chain combines TRBV10-2 with TRBJ2-3; unclear D gene. Germline V lookup: CDR1 WSHSY, CDR2 SAAADI. V lost 5 bases, J lost 1 base, and 4 bases lay in between. This CDR3 comprises 12 residues. CDR3 protein: CASSLGTDTQYF. In DNA, the CDR3 is TGCGCCAGCAGTTTAGGCACAGATACGCAGTATTTT.

J is TRBJ1-3 and V is TRBV15, with D tentatively TRBD1 (5 bases). CDR1 is LNHNV, CDR2 YYDKDF, per germline (reference sequence). This CDR3 is built from 15 residues. Trimming stripped 0 bases from V and 1 base from J, with 7 bases between. The CDR3: CATSRDRTSGNTIYF. As DNA, the CDR3 is TGTGCCACCAGCAGAGATAGGACATCTGGAAACACCATATATTTT.

The chain uses TRBV25-1 and TRBJ1-6, with TRBD1 identical over 7 bases. Trimming took 4 bases from V and 10 from J; bases not matched to a gene: 7. This CDR3 has 14 residues. The germline V gene encodes CDR1 MGHDK and CDR2 SYGVNS. The DNA of the CDR3 is TGTGCCAGCAGTGGCGGGACAGTAGGGTCACCCCTCCACTTT. It is translated as CASSGGTVGSPLHF. Full variable domain (outside the CDR3, taken from reference TRBV25-1 and TRBJ1-6): EADIYQTPRYLVIGTGKKITLECSQTMGHDKMYWYQQDPGMELHLIHYSYGVNSTEKGDLSSESTVSRIRTEHFPLTLESARPSHTSQYLCASSGGTVGSPLHFGNGTRLTVT.

This clone appeared a single time. The gene calls are TRBV30 and TRBJ1-1; no clear D gene. Germline CDR1 is GTSNPN and CDR2 is SVGIG (reference sequence). The CDR3 totals 13 residues. Trimming pared 5 bases from V and 0 bases from J, leaving 10 bases between. CDR3 sequence: CAWGSPLNTEAFF. The DNA for the CDR3 is TGTGCCTGGGGCAGTCCTTTGAACACTGAAGCTTTCTTT.